This T cell receptor (beta chain) comes out of a study of CD8 T cells in Susac syndrome. Stable or active relapsing-remitting multiple sclerosis, untreated and meeting revised McDonald criteria, defined the controls. The germline V and J ends were trimmed by 4 bases and 8 bases, with 12 bases remaining between them. From germline, CDR1 is ENHRY and CDR2 SYGVKD. CDR3 length equals 13 residues. After extraction with the RNeasy kit, roughly 0.5 to 1 ug of the RNA was reverse transcribed using random hexamers. MiXCR, applied by TCRdb to the immunoSEQ multiplex PCR reads, yields one record per CDR3 protein. The sample lists tens of thousands of distinct CDR3 sequences; about 94% were seen once.

This sequence was found in a human donor with multiple sclerosis. Sequenced material: CD8+ T cells from PBMCs. V is TRBV10-3 and J is TRBJ2-1; tentative D call: TRBD1 (5 bases). In DNA form, the CDR3 reads TGTGCCATCAGTGGGCAAGGGGCCGATGAGCAGTTCTTC. Amino acids: CAISGQGADEQFF.